The T cell receptor beta chain described here comes from a study of tumor-infiltrating lymphocytes in primary liver carcinoma. In the study overall: Aged between 30 and 69 years, the patients were men and women. Between about 4.2 and 11 cm across, the tumors were all of stage T1-T3 N0M0. Sample yields, roughly 3.65 to 8 million productive TCRbeta reads, were similar across the tissue types.

From approximately 530 ng of total RNA, TCR beta-specific cDNA was reverse-transcribed using a constant-region primer. Employing slightly modified ARM-PCR, three nested multiplex PCR rounds were run, and these gave rise to the TCR beta libraries. A C-beta reverse primer and TRBV1-TRBV30 forward primers served in each of the first two PCR rounds, at about 9 cycles apiece. TCRdb passed the multiplex PCR reads through MiXCR, listing each CDR3 protein once. This sample yields tens of thousands of distinct CDR3 sequences, of which about 77% are seen a single time; approximately 24% belongs to the top ten. The CDR3 loop spans 13 amino acids. Germline lookup yields CDR1 MNHEY and CDR2 SVGEGT. Study-level points and caveats: Compared with tumor region pairs, tumor-adjacent and tumor-blood pairs overlapped less.

This clonotype was observed a few times. As yet, its antigen is unknown. One end of the junction fails to match germline, which may point to a read error. Co-extraction yielded RNA and DNA from around 18-30 mg of unsorted bulk tissue. J is TRBJ2-7 and V is TRBV6-2 or TRBV6-3; D not resolved. The sequencing sample was made of liver tumor tissue from sampling region 5. The subset: tumor region T5, tumor centre. The receptor was derived from a man between 40 and 49 years old with primary liver carcinoma and hepatitis B virus infection. The DNA of the CDR3 is TGTGCCAGCAGTTACTCGTTGCTCTACGAGCAACACTTC. This encodes CASSYSLLYEQHF.